A single sample gave rise to the 20 T cell receptor beta chains below, sequenced in a study of cytomegalovirus exposure and HLA in healthy donors. The PCR was carried out with 60 Vbeta primers and 13 Jbeta primers. Measured with immunoSEQ multiplex PCR; TCRdb has only the in-frame clones, and not every one. The sample holds under 200,000 clones; approximately 79% are singletons and the top ten take about 14%. Input material: PBMCs. These receptors all come from a man aged 45 to 65 in good health and CMV-seropositive.

On this clone: Other DNA sequences of this sample code for an identical CDR3. The chain combines TRBV18 with TRBJ1-5; 8 nucleotides match TRBD1. The CDR3 is made up of 16 amino acids. Germline V gene sequence: CDR1 KGHSH, CDR2 LQKENI. With V trimmed by 2 bases and J by 0 bases, 3 bases remained unmatched. The CDR3 reads CASSPGTGNSNQPQHF. The CDR3 nucleotides are TGTGCCAGCTCACCAGGGACAGGAAATAGCAATCAGCCCCAGCATTTT.

The chain recombines TRBV27 with TRBJ2-7; D possibly corresponds to TRBD2 (7 bases). Per the germline V gene, CDR1 is MNHEY and CDR2 is SMNVEV (reference sequence). The CDR3 covers 13 residues. V lost 5 bases and J lost 4, with 12 bases in between. Here the CDR3 DNA reads TGTGCCAGCAGTCAAGGGGGGGTTTACGAGCAGTACTTC. Amino acids: CASSQGGVYEQYF.

The chain combines TRBV28 with TRBJ2-7, with 7 nucleotides matching TRBD2. With 2 bases clipped from V and 3 bases from J, the junction kept 7 bases outside the gene matches. This CDR3 comprises 15 residues. Germline V gene sequence: CDR1 MDHEN, CDR2 SYDVKM. CDR3 in amino acids: CASSLRPGGGYEQYV. Here the CDR3 DNA reads TGTGCCAGCAGTTTAAGACCGGGCGGGGGCTACGAGCAGTACGTC.

The chain is built from TRBV5-4 and TRBJ2-5; maybe TRBD1 (6 bases). Trimming removed 0 bases at V and 4 bases at J, with 19 bases between. Germline values: CDR1 SGHNT, CDR2 YYREEE (reference sequence). The CDR3 contains 17 residues. The CDR3 loop reads CASSLESTRGYRETQYF. CDR3 DNA: TGTGCCAGCAGCTTGGAAAGTACCAGGGGATATCGAGAGACCCAGTACTTC.

The CDR3 nucleotides read TGCGCCAGCAGCCCCACCCCTAGCGGGGGGGCCCAAGAGACCCAGTACTTC. Its translation is CASSPTPSGGAQETQYF. This rearrangement joins TRBV5-1 to TRBJ2-5; 12 bases are shared with TRBD2. Germline lookup yields CDR1 SGHRS and CDR2 YFSETQ. V was clipped by 4 bases and J by 1 base; unmatched bases: 8. There are 17 residues in the CDR3.

This clone is judged medium-sized. The chain employs TRBV4-3 and TRBJ1-4; a weak D match, TRBD1 (5 bases). This CDR3 is built from 15 residues. Per germline, CDR1 LGHNA and CDR2 YSLEER. Between the trimmed V and J ends, which lost 4 bases and 0 bases, there was a span of 9 bases. The CDR3 reads CASSPDSSTNEKLFF. Written as DNA, the CDR3 is TGCGCCAGCAGCCCCGACAGTTCAACTAATGAAAAACTGTTTTTT.

This clone has only one observation. The chain is built from TRBV7-8 and TRBJ2-7; TRBD2 aligns across 9 bases. Germline V lookup: CDR1 SGHVS, CDR2 FQNEAQ. There are 15 residues in the CDR3. V shed 7 bases and J 1 base; nucleotides not matched to a gene: 8. The CDR3 region is CASTLGTSLSYEQYF. The CDR3 nucleotides are TGTGCCAGCACCCTCGGGACTAGCTTATCCTACGAGCAGTACTTC.

Only a few counts were recorded for this clone. The chain couples TRBV4-3 to TRBJ1-1, with 7 bases fitting TRBD1. This CDR3 comprises 14 residues. J was trimmed by 3 bases and V by 3 bases; bases with no gene match: 4. The germline V gene has CDR1 LGHNA and CDR2 YSLEER. Here the CDR3 DNA reads TGCGCCAGCAGCCAGTTGACAGGGTACACTGAAGCTTTCTTT. Translated, it gives CASSQLTGYTEAFF.

This chain uses TRBV7-2 with TRBJ2-5; D may be TRBD2 (6 bases). The V end lost 0 bases, the J end lost 4 bases, and 9 bases lay between the germline ends. The germline gives CDR1 SGHTA, CDR2 FQGNSA. This CDR3 comprises 14 residues. DNA for the CDR3: TGTGCCAGCAGCTTAGCGGGGGGTCTAGAGACCCAGTACTTC. It translates to CASSLAGGLETQYF.

This chain connects TRBV7-9 to TRBJ1-2, with TRBD1 identical over 9 bases. CDR3 length: 16 residues. CDR1 and CDR2 from the germline V gene are SEHNR and FQNEAQ (reference sequence). Trimming cost V 4 bases and J 8 bases; bases outside gene matches: 14. The CDR3 spells CASSSVTGGVVGGYTF. Here the CDR3 DNA reads TGTGCCAGCAGCTCCGTAACAGGGGGCGTCGTGGGGGGCTACACCTTC.

CDR3 bases: TGCGCCAGCAGCCAAGATTCGAGGGGGCATGGCTATGGCTACACCTTC. It yields the protein CASSQDSRGHGYGYTF. This chain uses TRBV4-3 with TRBJ1-2, with 7 positions matching TRBD1. The CDR3 totals 16 residues. Germline-derived CDR1 and CDR2 are LGHNA and YSLEER. Unmatched junction bases numbered 8, after V lost 0 bases and J lost 4 bases.

The chain employs TRBV2 and TRBJ2-3, with a tentative D call TRBD1 (5 bases). The CDR3 is 14 residues long. V was clipped by 7 bases and J by 0 bases, with 11 bases between them. The germline V gene encodes CDR1 SNHLY and CDR2 FYNNEI. The CDR3 bases are TGTGCCAGCAACCCAGGGTGGAGCACAGATACGCAGTATTTT. The encoded protein is CASNPGWSTDTQYF.

The chain joins TRBV28 to TRBJ1-5; TRBD1 agrees at 10 bases. The CDR3 length is 15 residues. Germline CDR1 MDHEN, CDR2 SYDVKM. The V segment lost 7 bases and the J segment 4 bases; nucleotides outside the gene matches: 7. The CDR3 DNA is TGTGCCAGCACCTCCCTGGGACAGGGGAATCAGCCCCAGCATTTT. This encodes CASTSLGQGNQPQHF.

This rearrangement joins TRBV6-5 to TRBJ2-3; unclear D gene. V lost 4 bases, J lost 0 bases, and 5 bases lay in between. The CDR3 has 13 residues. CDR1 MNHEY and CDR2 SVGAGI come from the germline V gene. The CDR3 is CASSFSSTDTQYF. CDR3 in DNA: TGTGCCAGCAGTTTTTCTAGCACAGATACGCAGTATTTT.

V gene TRBV5-6 combines with J gene TRBJ2-1; TRBD1 matches 7 bases. Per germline, CDR1 SGHDT and CDR2 YYEEEE. There are 11 residues in the CDR3. Germline trimming cut 2 bases from V and 13 bases from J; bases unmatched to any gene: 3. The CDR3 nucleotides read TGTGCCAGCAGCTTACAGGGGTATCAGTTCTTC. It specifies CASSLQGYQFF. Together with reference TRBV5-6 and TRBJ2-1, the CDR3 gives the full variable domain: DAGVTQSPTHLIKTRGQQVTLRCSPKSGHDTVSWYQQALGQGPQFIFQYYEEEERQRGNFPDRFSGHQFPNYSSELNVNALLLGDSALYLCASSLQGYQFFGPGTRLTVL.

J is TRBJ2-3 and V is TRBV7-2; 10 bases agree with TRBD2. Losses at the gene ends were 3 bases for V and 6 bases for J; bases not matched to a gene: 3. Germline V gene lookup returns CDR1 SGHTA and CDR2 FQGNSA. There are 14 residues in the CDR3. The DNA of the CDR3 is TGTGCCAGCAGCTTTAGCGGGGGGTCGGATACGCAGTATTTT. As protein: CASSFSGGSDTQYF.

This chain joins TRBV19 and TRBJ1-1; tentative D call: TRBD1 (5 bases). The CDR3 has 13 residues. CDR1 LNHDA and CDR2 SQIVND come from the germline V gene (reference sequence). The germline V and J ends were trimmed by 7 bases and 5 bases, with 14 bases remaining between them. Here the CDR3 reads CASTLRERTEAFF. DNA for the CDR3: TGTGCCAGTACCCTCAGGGAAAGGACTGAAGCTTTCTTT.

V gene TRBV28 combines with J gene TRBJ2-7; 8 nucleotides line up with TRBD1. Trimming cost V 5 bases and J 3 bases; bases outside gene matches: 9. The germline V gene has CDR1 MDHEN and CDR2 SYDVKM. The CDR3 has 15 residues. The DNA for the CDR3 is TGTGCCAGCAGTCGCCTAGGGACAGGCGACTACGAGCAGTACTTC. It yields the protein CASSRLGTGDYEQYF.

The CDR3 DNA sequence: TGTGCTAGTGGTTTGGGGACAGGGGCAACTAATGAAAAACTGTTTTTT. Its protein is CASGLGTGATNEKLFF. The chain recombines TRBV12-5 with TRBJ1-4; TRBD1 agrees at 9 bases. Trimming at V came to 1 base and at J to 0 bases, leaving 0 bases not matched to a gene. Germline assignment: CDR1 LGHNT and CDR2 FRNRAP. This CDR3 region has 16 residues.

This chain uses TRBV10-3 with TRBJ1-1; the D is unclear. CDR1 and CDR2 from the germline V gene are ENHRY and SYGVKD. This CDR3 is built from 12 residues. The V end lost 2 bases, the J end lost 7 bases, and 8 bases lay between the germline ends. The CDR3 sequence: CAISERGFEAFF. Here the CDR3 DNA reads TGTGCCATCAGTGAGCGAGGGTTTGAAGCTTTCTTT.